Reported below is one TCR beta chain. This entry belongs to a study of blood T cell repertoires in COVID-19. The J segment lost 7 bases and the V segment lost 3 bases, leaving 7 bases of the junction unmatched. The CDR3 runs 14 residues. Germline CDR1 SGHAT, CDR2 FQNNGV. This table comes from immunoSEQ multiplex PCR, and its TCRdb copy is limited to in-frame clones, with some not included. The repertoire consists of a few hundred thousand clones, with approximately 90% occurring once and the leading ten covering about 2.2%. V is TRBV11-2 and J is TRBJ1-2; 8 bases fit TRBD1. The sequence came from a woman aged 50 to 60 who had recovered from COVID-19. Sequenced input: peripheral blood. The CDR3 coding sequence is TGTGCCAGCAGCTTCCGAAGACAGGGGTCTGGCTACACCTTC. This gives the protein CASSFRRQGSGYTF.